The next 22 T cell receptor beta chains were all read from a single sample in a study of blood T cell repertoires in COVID-19 (dated by TCRdb to about 2020). Library construction relied on the immunoSEQ multiplex PCR assay. TCRdb obtained this table from immuneACCESS and retained in-frame rearrangements with V and J assigned. These tables miss some clones; where compared with another copy, unresolved V genes account for less than half of the shortfall, and the remainder is unexplained. The table for this sample lists approximately 40,000 clones; around 90% of them were counted only once. The ten most abundant clones make up over 20% of the sample. The sequencing sample was made of peripheral blood. All receptors come from a man aged 55 to 69 with acute or convalescent COVID-19.

This clone was observed a handful of times. This chain links TRBV28 with TRBJ2-2; TRBD1 matches 9 bases. There are 15 residues in the CDR3. J gave up 6 bases and V 3 bases, and 5 bases lay outside the gene matches. Germline lookup yields CDR1 MDHEN and CDR2 SYDVKM. CDR3 protein: CASSFYRGPAGELFF. The CDR3 DNA reads as TGTGCCAGCAGTTTTTACAGGGGGCCGGCCGGGGAGCTGTTTTTT.

CDR3 residues: CASSQDKQTPYQETQYF. The CDR3 nucleotides read TGCGCCAGCAGCCAAGATAAGCAAACTCCGTACCAAGAGACCCAGTACTTC. This chain connects TRBV4-1 to TRBJ2-5; D gene ambiguous. Germline V gene data show CDR1 as MGHRA and CDR2 as YSYEKL. The length of the CDR3 is 17 residues. V lost 0 bases to trimming and J lost 0 bases, with 14 bases between them.

J is TRBJ2-7 and V is TRBV11-2; TRBD2 is a possible D gene (5 bases). Deletions cut 5 bases from V and 4 bases from J, with 15 bases between. This CDR3 contains 14 residues. The germline V gene has CDR1 SGHAT and CDR2 FQNNGV. The CDR3 DNA follows: TGTGCCAGCAGCCCCCACGCCGGGGAGTACGAGCAGTACGTC. Translated, it gives CASSPHAGEYEQYV.

The V and J genes are TRBV10-2 and TRBJ2-7; D gene uncertain. Trimming pared 7 bases from V and 3 bases from J, leaving 16 bases between. The CDR3 sequence is 14 residues long. The germline gives CDR1 WSHSY, CDR2 SAAADI. The CDR3 here is CASTARGEIYEQYF. CDR3 DNA sequence: TGCGCCAGCACCGCTCGAGGCGAGATCTACGAGCAGTACTTC.

The J gene is TRBJ1-1, the V gene TRBV20-1; perhaps TRBD1 as D (5 bases). V was pared by 3 bases and J by 5 bases, with 7 bases between. This CDR3 is built from 11 residues. CDR1 and CDR2 (germline): DFQATT, SNEGSKA (reference sequence). The CDR3 nucleotides read TGCAGTGCTAGGGGGGGGACTGAAGCTTTCTTT. It specifies CSARGGTEAFF.

This sequence joins TRBV27 and TRBJ2-1, with D hard to call. Germline CDR1 is MNHEY and CDR2 is SMNVEV (reference sequence). Between the trimmed V and J ends, which lost 6 bases and 8 bases, there was a span of 11 bases. The CDR3 spans 12 residues. CDR3 in amino acids: CASSSSGYEQFF. The CDR3 DNA sequence: TGTGCCAGCAGCTCATCCGGGTATGAGCAGTTCTTC.

This chain uses TRBV7-9 with TRBJ1-5; the D is unclear. The germline V and J ends were trimmed by 5 bases and 1 base, with 15 bases remaining between them. Looked up from germline, CDR1 is SEHNR and CDR2 is FQNEAQ (reference sequence). The CDR3 is 16 residues long. CDR3 DNA: TGTGCCAGCAGCCAACGTTTTGGAGAGAGCAATCAGCCCCAGCATTTT. It translates to CASSQRFGESNQPQHF.

The chain employs TRBV10-1 and TRBJ2-2; 7 bases align to TRBD1. The CDR3 has 15 amino acids. Germline lookup yields CDR1 WNHNN and CDR2 SYGVQD (reference sequence). V was clipped by 7 bases and J by 6 bases; unmatched bases: 11. CDR3 residues: CASTIPEGGSGELFF. Here the CDR3 DNA reads TGCGCCAGCACCATTCCAGAAGGGGGCTCCGGGGAGCTGTTTTTT.

V is TRBV6-2 or TRBV6-3 and J is TRBJ2-2; D is unclear. Germline assignment: CDR1 MNHEY and CDR2 SVGEGT. The V and J ends lost 2 bases and 7 bases respectively, with 8 bases between them. The CDR3 has 13 amino acids. The CDR3 sequence: CASSYTTGGELFF. The CDR3 DNA sequence: TGTGCCAGCAGTTACACGACGGGCGGGGAGCTGTTTTTT.

This clone was seen once. The rearrangement joins TRBV6-2 or TRBV6-3 to TRBJ2-5; 7 bases match TRBD1. The trim removed 4 bases at V and 4 bases at J, leaving 3 bases unmatched. This CDR3 has 13 amino acids. Per the germline V gene, CDR1 is MNHEY and CDR2 is SVGEGT. DNA of the CDR3: TGTGCCAGCAGTTGGACAGGAGGAGAGACCCAGTACTTC. Protein sequence: CASSWTGGETQYF.

CDR3 in amino acids: CATSIGRGRGADTQYF. CDR3 DNA: TGTGCCACCAGCATAGGCAGGGGGCGCGGGGCAGATACGCAGTATTTT. J is TRBJ2-3 and V is TRBV15; TRBD1 aligns across 8 bases. This CDR3 comprises 16 residues. The V segment lost 4 bases and the J segment 4 bases; nucleotides outside the gene matches: 10. The germline V gene has CDR1 LNHNV and CDR2 YYDKDF (reference sequence).

The chain carries TRBV12-3 or TRBV12-4 and TRBJ1-2; D not resolved. V was shortened by 3 bases and J by 5 bases, with 4 bases between the two germline ends. The CDR3 extends over 11 amino acids. This CDR3 is CASSFSYGYTF. In nucleotides, the CDR3 is TGTGCCAGCAGTTTTAGTTATGGCTACACCTTC.

In DNA form, the CDR3 reads TGTGCCAGCAGCTTGGCGGCAGGGCTAGATGAAAAACTGTTTTTT. Translation gives CASSLAAGLDEKLFF. The chain couples TRBV5-4 to TRBJ1-4; a possible D gene is TRBD1 (5 bases). From germline, CDR1 is SGHNT and CDR2 YYREEE (reference sequence). The V end was cut by 0 bases, the J end by 6 bases, with 12 bases between. The CDR3 is 15 residues long.

This clone was observed a single time. The chain joins TRBV28 to TRBJ2-5, with 8 bases that match TRBD1. Germline V CDR1 and CDR2: MDHEN, SYDVKM. V gave up 5 bases and J gave up 9 bases; unmatched junction bases: 14. CDR3 length: 15 residues. CDR3 nucleotides: TGTGCCAGCAGTCCCCACCTTGGACAGGGATCGGCCCAGTACTTC. Protein product: CASSPHLGQGSAQYF.

This chain uses TRBV19 with TRBJ2-7; 7 nucleotides agree with TRBD1. The V gene's germline CDR1 is LNHDA and CDR2 SQIVND (reference sequence). The CDR3 has 15 residues. V lost 6 bases, J lost 2 bases, and 10 bases stayed unmatched. The CDR3 coding sequence is TGTGCCAGTAGGAAAGCCTCGGGACAGACCTACGAGCAGTACTTC. It is translated as CASRKASGQTYEQYF.

The rearrangement joins TRBV10-3 to TRBJ1-2, with no clear D. Germline V gene lookup returns CDR1 ENHRY and CDR2 SYGVKD. V lost 6 bases, J lost 8 bases, and 16 bases lay in between. This CDR3 contains 13 residues. CDR3 DNA sequence: TGTGCCATCAGCGGGATCTCACACGACGGCTACACCTTC. It codes for CAISGISHDGYTF.

This chain connects TRBV28 to TRBJ1-2; no firm D call. The CDR3 contains 16 residues. Trimming left V 5 bases short and J 3 bases short, with 19 bases between. Germline V CDR1 and CDR2: MDHEN, SYDVKM. CDR3: CASSGFTGAFDYGYTF. DNA for the CDR3: TGTGCCAGCAGTGGCTTCACTGGAGCCTTCGACTATGGCTACACCTTC.

This clone was found once. The chain employs TRBV25-1 and TRBJ1-1, with a possible D match to TRBD1 (5 bases). The V gene lost 1 base and the J gene lost 6 bases, with 15 bases spanning the gap. CDR1 MGHDK and CDR2 SYGVNS come from the germline V gene. The CDR3 contains 15 residues. The CDR3: CASSESRAGPAEAFF. DNA for the CDR3: TGTGCCAGCAGTGAATCCAGGGCAGGGCCTGCTGAAGCTTTCTTT.

CDR3 residues: CSASYQPRASYNEQFF. CDR3 nucleotides: TGCAGTGCTAGTTATCAGCCGCGGGCGTCCTACAATGAGCAGTTCTTC. The chain is built from TRBV20-1 and TRBJ2-1; D is perhaps TRBD2 (5 bases). This CDR3 region has 16 residues. Germline V gene data show CDR1 as DFQATT and CDR2 as SNEGSKA (reference sequence). Trimming stripped 3 bases from V and 1 base from J, with 16 bases between.

The rearrangement links TRBV6-5 to TRBJ1-2; a possible D gene is TRBD1 (5 bases). This CDR3 has 14 residues. CDR1 and CDR2 from the germline V gene are MNHEY and SVGAGI. Trimming shortened V by 4 bases and J by 7 bases, and 16 bases separated the two germline ends. The DNA of the CDR3 is TGTGCCAGCAGTTCTGGACAAGGAGTCGGTGGCTACACCTTC. It is translated as CASSSGQGVGGYTF.

The V gene is TRBV6-4, the J gene TRBJ2-1; 8 bases are a match to TRBD2. V gave up 6 bases and J gave up 4 bases; unmatched junction bases: 8. The CDR3 extends over 15 amino acids. Germline V gives CDR1 MRHNA, CDR2 SNTAGT. The CDR3 nucleotides are TGTGCCAGCAGCTCCCTAGCGGGCGGGTACAATGAGCAGTTCTTC. Protein: CASSSLAGGYNEQFF.

The chain employs TRBV9 and TRBJ2-7, with D possibly TRBD1 on 5 matching bases. CDR3 length equals 13 residues. With 3 bases removed from V and 2 bases from J, the gap between germline ends came to 9 bases. The germline CDR1 and CDR2 sequences are SGDLS and YYNGEE. The CDR3 protein is CASSAGNTYEQYV. DNA for the CDR3: TGTGCCAGCAGCGCAGGGAACACCTACGAGCAGTACGTC.